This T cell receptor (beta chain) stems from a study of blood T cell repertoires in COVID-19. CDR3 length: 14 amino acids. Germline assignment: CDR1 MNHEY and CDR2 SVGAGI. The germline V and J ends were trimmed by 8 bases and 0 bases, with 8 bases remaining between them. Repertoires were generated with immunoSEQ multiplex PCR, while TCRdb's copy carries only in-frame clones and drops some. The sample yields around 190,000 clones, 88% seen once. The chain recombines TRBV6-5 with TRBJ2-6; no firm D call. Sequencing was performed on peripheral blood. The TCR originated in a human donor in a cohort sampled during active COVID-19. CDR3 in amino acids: CASRGSSGANVLTF. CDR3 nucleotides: TGTGCCAGCCGAGGAAGCTCTGGGGCCAACGTCCTGACTTTC.